One sample yielded the 10 T cell receptor beta chains listed below, sequenced in a study of blood T cell repertoires in COVID-19. Profiled with immunoSEQ multiplex PCR; TCRdb holds only in-frame clones, not every one. Of around 130,000 clones in the sample, approximately 85% were seen once. The sequenced sample was peripheral blood. The receptors were sampled from a human donor in a cohort sampled during active COVID-19.

The chain carries TRBV29-1 and TRBJ1-4; a possible D gene is TRBD1 (5 bases). CDR1 is SQVTM and CDR2 is ANQGSEA in the germline V gene. The CDR3 consists of 15 residues. Trimming left V 7 bases short and J 8 bases short, with 23 bases between. The CDR3 loop reads CSARNVLRGREKLFF. The CDR3 coding sequence is TGCAGCGCACGCAATGTTCTTAGGGGTCGAGAAAAACTGTTTTTT. Full variable domain (missing parts from reference TRBV29-1 and TRBJ1-4): SAVISQKPSRDICQRGTSLTIQCQVDSQVTMMFWYRQQPGQSLTLIATANQGSEATYESGFVIDKFPISRPNLTFSTLTVSNMSPEDSSIYLCSARNVLRGREKLFFGSGTQLSVL.

The table lists this clone with a count of one. The chain employs TRBV7-9 and TRBJ1-1; 8 nucleotides align to TRBD1. The CDR3 spans 14 residues. Germline CDR1 and CDR2: SEHNR and FQNEAQ (reference sequence). V lost 5 bases to trimming and J lost 6 bases; unmatched junction nucleotides: 8. CDR3 bases: TGTGCCAGCAGCCCCGGACAGGGAGGACCTGAAGCTTTCTTT. Protein: CASSPGQGGPEAFF.

The V call is TRBV11-3, the J call TRBJ2-1, with 7 bases matching TRBD2. J lost 4 bases, V lost 9 bases, and 6 bases had no gene match. Germline V lookup: CDR1 SGHNT, CDR2 YENEEA. The CDR3 runs to 13 residues. The CDR3: CASSSGAYNEQFF. CDR3 in DNA: TGTGCCAGTTCCAGCGGGGCGTACAATGAGCAGTTCTTC.

The CDR3 DNA reads as TGTGCCAGCAGCCAAGATCTAGACGGGGGGAGCTCCTATAATTCACCCCTCCACTTT. Its translation: CASSQDLDGGSSYNSPLHF. The chain combines TRBV14 with TRBJ1-6; perhaps TRBD1 as D (5 bases). The CDR3 runs to 19 residues. V shed 0 bases and J shed 0 bases, with 15 bases lying between them. The germline CDR1 and CDR2 sequences are SGHDN and FVKESK.

A few counts support this clone. The V gene is TRBV19, the J gene TRBJ1-5; 10 nucleotides match TRBD1. Per germline, CDR1 LNHDA and CDR2 SQIVND (reference sequence). The CDR3 spans 17 residues. J was trimmed by 0 bases and V by 1 base; bases with no gene match: 3. The CDR3: CASSIGDRGYSNQPQHF. The DNA of the CDR3 is TGTGCCAGTAGTATAGGGGACAGGGGATATAGCAATCAGCCCCAGCATTTT.

This chain links TRBV7-9 with TRBJ2-3, with D perhaps matching TRBD2 (6 bases). Germline CDR1 SEHNR, CDR2 FQNEAQ (reference sequence). The CDR3 contains 14 residues. V lost 5 bases and J 4 bases, leaving 13 bases between the germline ends. CDR3 DNA sequence: TGTGCCAGCAGCCCGATTGGGGGGTCAGATACGCAGTATTTT. Residues: CASSPIGGSDTQYF.

The chain carries TRBV6-2 or TRBV6-3 and TRBJ1-1; 10 bases map to TRBD1. There are 16 residues in the CDR3. V dropped 5 bases and J dropped 5; count of bases not matched to a gene: 11. CDR1 and CDR2 from the germline V gene are MNHEY and SVGEGT. This CDR3 reads CASSPLGQGKGTEAFF. The DNA for the CDR3 is TGTGCCAGCAGTCCACTGGGACAGGGGAAGGGAACTGAAGCTTTCTTT.

This chain links TRBV4-2 with TRBJ2-3, with TRBD1 identical over 8 bases. Germline V lookup: CDR1 LGHNA, CDR2 YNFKEQ. Trimming removed 1 base from V and 1 base from J; junction bases left unmatched: 1. The CDR3 runs 15 residues. The CDR3 region has the DNA TGTGCCAGCAGCCAAGTGACAGGGGGCACAGATACGCAGTATTTT. It is translated as CASSQVTGGTDTQYF.

The rearrangement joins TRBV29-1 to TRBJ2-7; the match to TRBD2 covers 7 bases. The V and J ends lost 4 bases and 4 bases, in that order; junction bases with no gene match: 7. Germline assignment: CDR1 SQVTM and CDR2 ANQGSEA. The CDR3 contains 13 residues. CDR3 in amino acids: CSVGPGLKYEQYF. The CDR3 DNA reads as TGCAGCGTTGGACCGGGACTAAAGTACGAGCAGTACTTC.

The chain has TRBV7-8 and TRBJ2-5, with TRBD2 matching 7 bases. Germline values: CDR1 SGHVS, CDR2 FQNEAQ. The CDR3 loop spans 15 amino acids. Trimming at V came to 2 bases and at J to 4 bases, leaving 7 bases not matched to a gene. The CDR3 region is CASSLPLASGETQYF. CDR3 DNA sequence: TGTGCCAGCAGCTTACCCCTGGCTAGCGGAGAGACCCAGTACTTC.